These 5 T cell receptor beta chains were sequenced from one sample in a study of blood T cell repertoires in COVID-19. The method was immunoSEQ multiplex PCR; TCRdb's version includes in-frame clones alone and lacks a portion of them. Of around 150,000 clones in the sample, about 88% were seen once. Sequencing was done on a sample of peripheral blood. The receptors were sampled from a middle-aged man with acute or convalescent COVID-19.

The table lists this clone with a few counts. V is TRBV15 and J is TRBJ1-5; the D is unclear. CDR1 and CDR2 from the germline V gene are LNHNV and YYDKDF (reference sequence). The CDR3 is 14 amino acids. Trimming left V 5 bases short and J 3 bases short, with 11 bases between. The chain's CDR3 is CATSARSFNQPQHF. The DNA for the CDR3 is TGTGCCACCAGCGCCCGGTCCTTCAATCAGCCCCAGCATTTT.

This clone came up once. The rearrangement uses TRBV6-5 and TRBJ2-7, with 7 positions matching TRBD2. The CDR3 loop spans 12 amino acids. Germline V gene lookup returns CDR1 MNHEY and CDR2 SVGAGI. V was clipped by 6 bases and J by 7 bases; unmatched bases: 6. In nucleotides, the CDR3 is TGTGCCAGCAGCAACCAGGGAGGGGAGCAGTACTTC. Translation: CASSNQGGEQYF.

In its sample, this clone was seen a few times. J is TRBJ1-6 and V is TRBV3-1 (or the pseudogene TRBV3-2); D not certain. The CDR3 is made up of 12 amino acids. Germline V CDR1 and CDR2: LGHDT, YNNKEL (reference sequence). Trimming stripped 4 bases from V and 7 bases from J, with 5 bases between. CDR3 region: CASSPLNSPLHF. The CDR3 DNA sequence: TGTGCCAGCAGCCCTTTAAATTCACCCCTCCACTTT.

For the CDR3, the DNA is TGTGCCAGCAGTTACAGTTCAGGGGGCGTAAAGCCCCAGCATTTT. This gives the protein CASSYSSGGVKPQHF. The chain has TRBV28 and TRBJ1-5, with 8 nucleotides matching TRBD1. Germline CDR1 and CDR2: MDHEN and SYDVKM. J gave up 8 bases and V 4 bases, and 10 bases lay outside the gene matches. The CDR3 extends over 15 amino acids.

This clone was seen once. This chain joins TRBV5-4 and TRBJ2-1; D unclear. The CDR3 is made up of 15 amino acids. In germline, CDR1 is SGHNT, CDR2 YYREEE (reference sequence). Trimming removed 0 bases at V and 4 bases at J, with 11 bases between. The CDR3 nucleotides are TGTGCCAGCAGCTTGGTGAGGTCCGGATACAATGAGCAGTTCTTC. The encoded protein is CASSLVRSGYNEQFF. Full variable domain (remainder filled in from reference TRBV5-4 and TRBJ2-1): ETGVTQSPTHLIKTRGQQVTLRCSSQSGHNTVSWYQQALGQGPQFIFQYYREEENGRGNFPPRFSGLQFPNYSSELNVNALELDDSALYLCASSLVRSGYNEQFFGPGTRLTVL.